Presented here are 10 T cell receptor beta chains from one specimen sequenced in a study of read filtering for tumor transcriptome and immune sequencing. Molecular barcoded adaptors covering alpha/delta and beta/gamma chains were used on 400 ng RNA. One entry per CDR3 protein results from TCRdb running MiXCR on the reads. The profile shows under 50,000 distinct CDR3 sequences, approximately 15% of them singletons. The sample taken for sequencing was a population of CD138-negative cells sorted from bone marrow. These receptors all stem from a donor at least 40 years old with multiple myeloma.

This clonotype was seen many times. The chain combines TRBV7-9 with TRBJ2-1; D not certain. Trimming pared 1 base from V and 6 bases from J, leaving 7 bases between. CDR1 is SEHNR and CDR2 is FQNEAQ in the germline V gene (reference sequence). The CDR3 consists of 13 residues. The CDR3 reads CASSLGGLNEQFF. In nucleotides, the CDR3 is TGTGCCAGCAGCTTAGGGGGTCTCAATGAGCAGTTCTTC.

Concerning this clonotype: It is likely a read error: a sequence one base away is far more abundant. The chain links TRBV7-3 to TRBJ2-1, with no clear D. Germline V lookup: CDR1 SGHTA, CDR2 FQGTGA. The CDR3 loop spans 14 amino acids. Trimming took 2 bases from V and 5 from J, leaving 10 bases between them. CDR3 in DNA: TGTGCCAGCAGCTTAGGGGTCGGAGACAATGAGCAGTTCTTC. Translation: CASSLGVGDNEQFF.

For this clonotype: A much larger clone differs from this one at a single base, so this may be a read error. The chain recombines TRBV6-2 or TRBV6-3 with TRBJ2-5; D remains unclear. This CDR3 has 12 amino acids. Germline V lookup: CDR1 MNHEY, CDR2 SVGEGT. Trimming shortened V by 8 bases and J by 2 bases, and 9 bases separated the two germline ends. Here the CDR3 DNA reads TGTGCCAGCGAACAGATACAAGAGACCCAGTACTTC. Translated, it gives CASEQIQETQYF.

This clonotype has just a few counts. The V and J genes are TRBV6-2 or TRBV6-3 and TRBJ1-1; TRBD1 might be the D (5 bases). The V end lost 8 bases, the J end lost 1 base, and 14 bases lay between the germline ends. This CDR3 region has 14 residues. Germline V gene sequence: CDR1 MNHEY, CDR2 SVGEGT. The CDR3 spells CASRFGAQNTEAFF. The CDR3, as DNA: TGTGCCAGCCGATTTGGGGCCCAGAACACTGAAGCTTTCTTT.

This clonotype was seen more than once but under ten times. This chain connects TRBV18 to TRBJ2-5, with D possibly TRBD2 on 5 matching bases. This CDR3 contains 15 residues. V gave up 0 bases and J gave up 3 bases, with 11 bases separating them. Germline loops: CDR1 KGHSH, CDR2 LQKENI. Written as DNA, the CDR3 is TGTGCCAGCTCACCACCGCTTGCCGGGGAAGAGACCCAGTACTTC. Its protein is CASSPPLAGEETQYF.

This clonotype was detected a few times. The CDR3 DNA is TGCAGCGTTGATAAGGCGGGAGACGGAGAGACCCAGTACTTC. Translation: CSVDKAGDGETQYF. The rearrangement uses TRBV29-1 and TRBJ2-5; 7 bases match TRBD2. This CDR3 contains 14 residues. V lost 3 bases to trimming and J lost 4 bases; unmatched junction nucleotides: 8. Germline V gene lookup returns CDR1 SQVTM and CDR2 ANQGSEA.

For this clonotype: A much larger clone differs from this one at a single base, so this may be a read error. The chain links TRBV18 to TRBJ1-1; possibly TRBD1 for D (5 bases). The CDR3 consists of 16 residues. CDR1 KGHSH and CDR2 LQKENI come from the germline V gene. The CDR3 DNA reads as TGTGCCAGCCCACCACGGCAGGGTGATATGAACACTGAAGCTTTCTTT. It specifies CASPPRQGDMNTEAFF.

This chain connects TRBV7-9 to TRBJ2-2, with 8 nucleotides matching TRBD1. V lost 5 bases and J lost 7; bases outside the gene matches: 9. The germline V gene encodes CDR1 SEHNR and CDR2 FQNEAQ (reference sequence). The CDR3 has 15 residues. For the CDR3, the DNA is TGTGCCAGCAGCGCCCGTCAGGGGGCAGGCGGGGAGCTGTTTTTT. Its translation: CASSARQGAGGELFF.

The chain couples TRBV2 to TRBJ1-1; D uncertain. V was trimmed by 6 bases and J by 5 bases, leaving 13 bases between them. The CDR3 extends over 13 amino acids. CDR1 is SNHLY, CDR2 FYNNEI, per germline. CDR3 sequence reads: CASRDGLGTEAFF. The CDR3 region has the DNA TGTGCCAGCAGGGACGGCTTGGGTACTGAAGCTTTCTTT.

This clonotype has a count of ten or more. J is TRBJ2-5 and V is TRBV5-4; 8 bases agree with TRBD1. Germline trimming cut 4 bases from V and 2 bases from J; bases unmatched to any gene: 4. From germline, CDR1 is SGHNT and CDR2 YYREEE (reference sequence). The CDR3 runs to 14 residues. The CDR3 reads CASSTGTGQETQYF. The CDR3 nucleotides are TGTGCCAGCAGCACCGGGACAGGTCAAGAGACCCAGTACTTC. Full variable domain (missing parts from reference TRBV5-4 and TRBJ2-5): ETGVTQSPTHLIKTRGQQVTLRCSSQSGHNTVSWYQQALGQGPQFIFQYYREEENGRGNFPPRFSGLQFPNYSSELNVNALELDDSALYLCASSTGTGQETQYFGPGTRLLVL.